By sample fraction, the clone carrying this TCR beta chain is medium-sized (0.01 to 0.1%). Its target is unknown. TCRdb passed the 5' RACE reads through MiXCR, listing each CDR3 protein once. The table lists approximately 280,000 distinct CDR3 sequences, around 8.8% of them singletons, with roughly 2.1% in the top ten. This sample was included in a study of identical twins. Broader study findings: Recombination models fit unrelated individuals' TCR alpha sharing but underestimated twins'. Invariant MAIT and iNKT cells may have partly biased zero-insertion analyses.

This sample also belongs to another study, concerning yellow fever vaccine responses in identical twins. From that second work: The authors reported partly convergent, partly personalized vaccine responses in identical twins.

The sequence derives from a woman under 30 in good health. Sequencing used memory (CD45RO+) T cells sorted from blood.

CDR3 sequence: CSARVGSGSETQYF. The CDR3 DNA sequence: TGCAGTGCTAGAGTCGGTAGCGGGAGTGAGACCCAGTACTTC. The chain recombines TRBV20-1 with TRBJ2-5, with TRBD2 matching over 9 bases. V shed 1 base, J shed 5 bases, and the junction held 5 bases outside the gene matches. The germline gives CDR1 DFQATT, CDR2 SNEGSKA (reference sequence). CDR3 length: 14 amino acids.